This is a list of T cell receptor beta chains from one sample in a study of cytomegalovirus exposure and HLA in healthy donors. Measured with immunoSEQ multiplex PCR; TCRdb has only the in-frame clones, and not every one. Of some 54,000 clones in the sample, 80% to 95% were seen once. Source material: PBMCs. These receptors originate from a man aged 18 to 29 in good health and CMV-seronegative. CDR3s leave out the opening cysteine and the closing phenylalanine or tryptophan.

j_call	v_call	cdr3_aa
TRBJ2-7	TRBV6-6	ASSYSTRGSGQY
TRBJ1-1	TRBV13	ASSHTGGGYTEAF
TRBJ2-7	TRBV27	ASSYSTGIKPYEQY
TRBJ1-1	TRBV18	ASSPTTGAEAF
TRBJ1-3	TRBV9	ASSAGDGGNTIY
TRBJ2-3	TRBV9	ASSAGQGSIGGTDTQY
TRBJ2-3	TRBV28	ASSSPLAGAGDTQY
TRBJ2-1	TRBV29-1	SVEAGAGGNEQF
TRBJ1-5	TRBV7-9	ASSAGTIRAEPQH
TRBJ1-4	TRBV5-1	ASSLWGANEKLF
TRBJ2-1	TRBV7-3	ASSLGSGVVEQF
TRBJ2-5	TRBV11-2	ASSLFVGRAWETQY
TRBJ2-5	TRBV10-1	ASSESTGAGSETQY
TRBJ1-1	TRBV7-8	ASSFSLRQGGWTEAF
TRBJ2-2	TRBV7-6	ASSRTGVNTGELF
TRBJ1-2	TRBV6-4	ASRGTGTYYGYT
TRBJ2-1	TRBV13	ASSPGLVRYNEQF
TRBJ1-1	TRBV11-3	ASSLGRNTEAF
TRBJ2-7	TRBV18	ASSPGQTTYEQY
TRBJ2-5	TRBV5-4	ASSLRLAGQETQY
TRBJ2-7	TRBV7-9	ASSSSGTGYHEQY
TRBJ2-2	TRBV5-5	ASRDGQGAIRGELF
TRBJ2-1	TRBV27	ASSFLREGGNEQF
TRBJ2-1	TRBV19	ASSIGPYNEQF
TRBJ2-1	TRBV30	AWSSGRVNEQF
TRBJ2-1	TRBV6-1	ASSEGGWSYNEQF
TRBJ2-5	TRBV11-2	ASSLREASGETQY
TRBJ2-7	TRBV6-1	ASSAGNGYEQY
TRBJ1-3	TRBV7-9	ASSRRTVSSGNTIY
TRBJ2-3	TRBV27	ASSLVGGVDTQY
TRBJ1-5	TRBV5-5	ASSFGQLNQPQH
TRBJ1-2	TRBV28	ASNGGALYGYT
TRBJ2-7	TRBV11-1	ASSEWDNSYEQY
TRBJ1-1	TRBV7-9	ASILDRANTEAF
TRBJ2-3	TRBV28	ASSLFAGGGDTQY
TRBJ2-1	TRBV11-2	ASSSMMTSFSYNEQF
TRBJ2-7	TRBV10-2	ASSALGGNEQY
TRBJ1-1	TRBV4-1	ASSQDGNRAGNTEAF
TRBJ1-2	TRBV28	ASSRQGDNYGYT
TRBJ2-3	TRBV6-5	ASSYSRAGKADTQY
TRBJ2-3	TRBV7-9	ASSLGRGPTDTQY
TRBJ1-2	TRBV5-1	ASSLSGRNGYT
TRBJ1-1	TRBV18	ASSAPGGGIEAF